The 21 T cell receptor beta chains listed next were all sequenced from one sample in a study of T cell repertoires in cytomegalovirus infection. TCRdb reanalysed the reads using MiXCR and keeps one entry per CDR3 protein. There are about 680,000 distinct CDR3 sequences in the sample; approximately 25% occur only once, and approximately 8.2% lies in the top ten. Sequenced input: CD8+ T cells from PBMCs. All receptors derive from a human donor in good health (CMV status not recorded). Some clones in this sample may be carry-over from other donors' samples.

There are a few counts of this clonotype. The genes are TRBV6-2 or TRBV6-3 and TRBJ2-1; no clear D. Trimming shortened V by 2 bases and J by 4 bases, and 6 bases separated the two germline ends. Germline CDR1 and CDR2: MNHEY and SVGEGT. The CDR3 sequence is 13 residues long. The CDR3 region has the DNA TGTGCCAGCAGTTACACCCAATACAATGAGCAGTTCTTC. Translated: CASSYTQYNEQFF.

In this sample, this clonotype turned up many times. The chain carries TRBV28 and TRBJ2-1; D is undetermined. This CDR3 is 14 amino acids long. Germline CDR1 reads MDHEN; CDR2 reads SYDVKM. V was trimmed by 4 bases and J by 1 base, leaving 8 bases between them. CDR3 coding DNA: TGTGCCAGCAGTTGGGCGAATTCCTACAATGAGCAGTTCTTC. Its protein product is CASSWANSYNEQFF.

The chain recombines TRBV7-9 with TRBJ1-2; D unclear. The CDR3 contains 14 residues. Germline V CDR1 and CDR2: SEHNR, FQNEAQ (reference sequence). V was trimmed by 3 bases and J by 3 bases, leaving 11 bases between them. CDR3 bases: TGTGCCAGCAGCTTCGGCGGGAACCACTATGGCTACACCTTC. It translates to CASSFGGNHYGYTF.

Comments on this clonotype: An end of the junction does not agree with germline; a read error may underlie this. The chain uses TRBV27 and TRBJ2-2; no reliable D call. Germline assignment: CDR1 MNHEY and CDR2 SMNVEV (reference sequence). There are 14 residues in the CDR3. The DNA of the CDR3 is TGTGCCAGCACCCCTTACTTGAACACCAGGGAGCTGTTTTTT. Amino acid sequence: CASTPYLNTRELFF.

V and J are TRBV11-2 and TRBJ2-1; perhaps D is TRBD1 or TRBD2 (5 bases each). Trimming stripped 5 bases from V and 12 bases from J, with 11 bases between. The length of the CDR3 is 11 residues. CDR1 SGHAT and CDR2 FQNNGV come from the germline V gene. This CDR3 is CASSITGTQFF. The CDR3 coding sequence is TGTGCCAGCAGCATTACCGGGACGCAGTTCTTC.

This clonotype was seen a few times. V and J are TRBV29-1 and TRBJ2-7; D possibly corresponds to TRBD1 (5 bases). Trimming removed 3 bases from V and 0 bases from J, with 12 bases in between. The CDR3 contains 14 residues. Germline CDR1 SQVTM, CDR2 ANQGSEA. CDR3 protein: CSVEVGPFSYEQYF. The CDR3 DNA sequence: TGCAGCGTTGAGGTGGGGCCGTTCTCCTACGAGCAGTACTTC.

This clonotype has a count of ten or more. This chain links TRBV7-6 with TRBJ2-3, with 8 bases aligning to TRBD2. Germline trimming cut 2 bases from V and 1 base from J; bases unmatched to any gene: 5. CDR3 length: 16 amino acids. CDR1 is SGHVS and CDR2 is FNYEAQ in the germline V gene. CDR3 nucleotides: TGTGCCAGCAGCTTAAGGACGGGGGGGGGCACAGATACGCAGTATTTT. Translating it yields CASSLRTGGGTDTQYF.

The rearrangement links TRBV29-1 to TRBJ2-3; TRBD2 might be the D (6 bases). V was cut by 6 bases and J by 5 bases, with 24 bases left in between. CDR1 is SQVTM and CDR2 is ANQGSEA in the germline V gene. This CDR3 region has 16 residues. The CDR3 DNA reads as TGCAGCGTCCCCCAAGGGACTGATGACTGGGGAGATACGCAGTATTTT. Protein: CSVPQGTDDWGDTQYF.

A remark on this clonotype: At one end, the junction sequence differs from germline, possibly due to a read error. The V and J genes are TRBV7-9 and TRBJ2-7; 9 bases line up with TRBD2. This CDR3 comprises 15 residues. The germline gives CDR1 SEHNR, CDR2 FQNEAQ (reference sequence). CDR3 region: CVSSPASGGPYEQYF. The CDR3 region has the DNA TGTGTCAGCAGCCCAGCGAGCGGGGGGCCCTACGAGCAGTACTTC.

This chain uses TRBV28 with TRBJ1-1, with unresolved D. CDR1 is MDHEN, CDR2 SYDVKM, per germline. Trimming stripped 9 bases from V and 1 base from J, with 9 bases between. This CDR3 has 12 amino acids. CDR3 DNA: TGTGCCAGTCTCGTGGGGAACACTGAAGCTTTCTTT. Protein: CASLVGNTEAFF.

This clonotype was counted a few times. This chain joins TRBV2 and TRBJ2-5; 12 bases line up with TRBD2. The CDR3 runs to 13 residues. V gave up 9 bases and J gave up 5 bases; unmatched junction bases: 4. Germline V gives CDR1 SNHLY, CDR2 FYNNEI. This CDR3 reads CARRTSGEETQYF. In nucleotides, the CDR3 is TGTGCCAGGAGGACTAGCGGGGAGGAGACCCAGTACTTC.

This clonotype was detected a few times. J is TRBJ2-1 and V is TRBV28, with 9 bases aligning to TRBD1. The V gene's germline CDR1 is MDHEN and CDR2 SYDVKM. The V gene end was trimmed by 5 bases and the J gene end by 9 bases; junction bases not matched to a gene: 8. The CDR3 loop spans 14 amino acids. The CDR3 is CASSMGQGAREQFF. CDR3 nucleotide sequence: TGTGCCAGCAGTATGGGACAGGGAGCACGTGAGCAGTTCTTC.

In its sample, this clonotype was seen many times. J is TRBJ1-6 and V is TRBV12-3 or TRBV12-4; no reliable D call. V was shortened by 6 bases and J by 8 bases, with 11 bases between the two germline ends. The CDR3 is 13 amino acids. Here the CDR3 DNA reads TGTGCCAGCAGCCCAATCCTGGATTCACCCCTCCACTTT. Translation gives CASSPILDSPLHF.

This clonotype has a count of ten or more. The rearrangement uses TRBV12-3 or TRBV12-4 and TRBJ1-1, with a possible D match to TRBD1 (6 bases). The CDR3 spans 13 residues. V was shortened by 3 bases and J by 5 bases, with 10 bases between the two germline ends. The CDR3 coding sequence is TGTGCCAGCAGTTTTCACGACAGGACTGAAGCTTTCTTT. Translated: CASSFHDRTEAFF.

The gene calls are TRBV6-2 or TRBV6-3 and TRBJ2-5; TRBD2 matches 9 bases. This CDR3 contains 14 residues. CDR1 and CDR2 from the germline V gene are MNHEY and SVGEGT. The ends lost 9 bases at V and 2 bases at J; junction bases unmatched: 7. CDR3 region: CASKRLAAQETQYF. The CDR3 nucleotides are TGTGCCAGTAAGAGACTAGCGGCTCAAGAGACCCAGTACTTC.

Concerning this clonotype itself: A read error may account for a junction end that differs from germline. The chain couples TRBV5-6 to TRBJ1-2; D uncertain. CDR1 and CDR2 (germline): SGHDT, YYEEEE. This CDR3 region has 12 residues. The CDR3 coding sequence is TGTGTCAGCAGCGGCGACCGGTATGGCTACACCTTC. Residues: CVSSGDRYGYTF. The whole variable domain, remainder taken from reference TRBV5-6 and TRBJ1-2, is DAGVTQSPTHLIKTRGQQVTLRCSPKSGHDTVSWYQQALGQGPQFIFQYYEEEERQRGNFPDRFSGHQFPNYSSELNVNALLLGDSALYLCVSSGDRYGYTFGSGTRLTVV.

The V and J genes are TRBV6-5 and TRBJ2-5, with D perhaps TRBD1 (8 bases). Germline values: CDR1 MNHEY, CDR2 SVGAGI. The CDR3 contains 15 residues. V was cut by 4 bases and J by 4 bases, with 16 bases left in between. The CDR3 loop is CASSLQGGQRETQYF. CDR3 DNA: TGTGCCAGCAGTTTACAGGGGGGGCAGCGAGAGACCCAGTACTTC.

V gene TRBV12-3 or TRBV12-4 combines with J gene TRBJ1-4; D unclear. V gave up 5 bases and J gave up 6 bases, with 13 bases separating them. This CDR3 is built from 14 residues. The CDR3 nucleotides read TGTGCCAGCAGTCCGGGCCGGAGCTATGAAAAACTGTTTTTT. Amino acids: CASSPGRSYEKLFF.

Worth noting for this clonotype: With a much larger clone just one base away, this may be a read error. The chain is built from TRBV7-9 and TRBJ2-1, with 7 positions matching TRBD1. The CDR3 is made up of 14 amino acids. CDR1 and CDR2 from the germline V gene are SEHNR and FQNEAQ (reference sequence). This CDR3 reads CASTKTGAYNKQFF. The CDR3, as DNA: TGTGCCAGCACCAAAACAGGGGCCTACAATAAGCAGTTCTTC.

This clonotype has more than one count but fewer than ten. This rearrangement joins TRBV2 to TRBJ2-5, with 7 bases aligning to TRBD1. CDR3 size: 14 residues. With V trimmed by 5 bases and J by 4 bases, 7 bases remained unmatched. Germline assignment: CDR1 SNHLY and CDR2 FYNNEI. This CDR3 is CASSLTGSIETQYF. The CDR3 nucleotides read TGTGCCAGCAGTTTGACAGGGTCGATAGAGACCCAGTACTTC.

Points on this clonotype: This could be a read error, since a much larger clone is one nucleotide away. The CDR3 bases are TGTGTCAGCAGCCCAGAAACGCCAGGCGTGAACACTGAAGCTTTCTTT. Amino acid sequence: CVSSPETPGVNTEAFF. This rearrangement joins TRBV7-6 to TRBJ1-1, with D unclear. CDR1 is SGHVS and CDR2 is FNYEAQ in the germline V gene. The CDR3 has 16 amino acids.